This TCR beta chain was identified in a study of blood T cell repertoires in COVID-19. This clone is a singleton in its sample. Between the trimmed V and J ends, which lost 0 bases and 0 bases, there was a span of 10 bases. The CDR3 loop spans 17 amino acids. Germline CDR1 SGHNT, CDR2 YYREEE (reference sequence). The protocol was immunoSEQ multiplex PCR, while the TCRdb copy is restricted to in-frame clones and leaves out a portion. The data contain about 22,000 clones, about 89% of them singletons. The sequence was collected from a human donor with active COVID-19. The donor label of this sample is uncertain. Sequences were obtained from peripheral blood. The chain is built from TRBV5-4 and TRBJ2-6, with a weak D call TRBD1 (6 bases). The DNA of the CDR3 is TGTGCCAGCAGCTTGGGGGGGCCCGGCTCTGGGGCCAACGTCCTGACTTTC. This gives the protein CASSLGGPGSGANVLTF.